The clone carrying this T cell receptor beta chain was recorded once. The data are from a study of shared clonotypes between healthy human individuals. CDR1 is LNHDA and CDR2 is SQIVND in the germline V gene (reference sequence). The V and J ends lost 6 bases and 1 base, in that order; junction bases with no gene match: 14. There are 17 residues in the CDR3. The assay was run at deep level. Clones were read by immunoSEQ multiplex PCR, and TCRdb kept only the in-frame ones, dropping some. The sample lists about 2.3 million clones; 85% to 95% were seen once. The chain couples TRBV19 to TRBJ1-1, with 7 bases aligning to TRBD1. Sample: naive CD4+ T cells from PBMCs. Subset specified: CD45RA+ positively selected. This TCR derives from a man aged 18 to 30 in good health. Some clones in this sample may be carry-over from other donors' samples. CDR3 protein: CASSLQGVGFSNTEAFF. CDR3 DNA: TGTGCCAGTAGCCTGCAGGGGGTCGGGTTTTCGAACACTGAAGCTTTCTTT.